The T cell receptor (beta chain) described here comes from a study of identifying expanded T cells in peripheral blood. Study-wide findings and caveats: Differentially abundant clones: 1 to 1.5 between replicates, approximately 16 at two to three weeks, less than 20 at four. Clone count variance between roughly two-week samples rose with total template count.

The protocol was immunoSEQ multiplex PCR, while the TCRdb copy is restricted to in-frame clones and leaves out a portion. The data hold some 97,000 clones, with about 90% observed a single time. Details on this clone: Its cognate antigen is unknown.

No infections or other immune events were documented during collection. Sample: blood. The clonotype originates from a person aged 18 to 75 in good health.

The CDR3 loop is CASSVDGYTGELFF. The CDR3 DNA sequence: TGTGCCAGCAGCGTAGACGGGTACACCGGGGAGCTGTTTTTT. This chain connects TRBV9 to TRBJ2-2; no reliable D call. The germline V and J ends were trimmed by 0 bases and 3 bases, with 6 bases remaining between them. The CDR3 runs 14 residues. The germline V gene has CDR1 SGDLS and CDR2 YYNGEE.